This TCR beta chain was sequenced during a study of T cell responses to AZD1222 COVID-19 vaccine. In regard to this clone: Its antigen is unknown.

Assay used: immunoSEQ multiplex PCR; TCRdb lists only in-frame clones, some missing. In the table there are roughly 58,000 clones, roughly 85% of which are singletons. General study findings and limits: Possibly, clonal diversity was underestimated; donors were largely white British and included more females. Repertoires were obtained only post-peak T cell response.

Specimen: peripheral blood, collected on day 0 of MenACWY control vaccination. This receptor was taken from an adult in good health.

CDR3 sequence reads: CASRPGTGTYNEQFF. The CDR3 DNA reads as TGTGCCAGCAGACCCGGGACAGGGACCTACAATGAGCAGTTCTTC. This sequence joins TRBV27 and TRBJ2-1; 9 nucleotides match TRBD1. The CDR3 runs 15 residues. CDR1 is MNHEY, CDR2 SMNVEV, per germline (reference sequence). J lost 2 bases, V lost 6 bases, and 5 bases had no gene match.